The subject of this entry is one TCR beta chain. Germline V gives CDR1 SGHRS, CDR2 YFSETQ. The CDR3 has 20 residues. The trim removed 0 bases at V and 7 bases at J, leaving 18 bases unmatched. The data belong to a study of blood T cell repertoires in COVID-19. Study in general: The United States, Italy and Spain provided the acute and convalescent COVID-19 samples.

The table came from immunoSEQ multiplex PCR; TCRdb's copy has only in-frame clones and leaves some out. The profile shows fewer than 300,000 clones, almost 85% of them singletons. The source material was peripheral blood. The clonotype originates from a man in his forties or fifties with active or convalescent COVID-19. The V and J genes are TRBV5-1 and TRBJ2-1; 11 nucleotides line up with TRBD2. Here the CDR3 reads CASSLVPAGGVAGGPNEQFF. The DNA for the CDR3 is TGCGCCAGCAGCTTGGTCCCCGCAGGGGGGGTAGCGGGAGGGCCAAATGAGCAGTTCTTC.